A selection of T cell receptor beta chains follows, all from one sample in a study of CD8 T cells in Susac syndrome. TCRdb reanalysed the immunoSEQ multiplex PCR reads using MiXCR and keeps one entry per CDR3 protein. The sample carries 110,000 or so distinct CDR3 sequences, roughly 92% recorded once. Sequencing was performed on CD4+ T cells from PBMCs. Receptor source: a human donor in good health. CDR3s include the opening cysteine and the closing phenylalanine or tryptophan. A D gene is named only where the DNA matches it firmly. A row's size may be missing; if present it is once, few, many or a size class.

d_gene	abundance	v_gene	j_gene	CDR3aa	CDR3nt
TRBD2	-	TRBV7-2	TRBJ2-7	CASSLVAGPSYEQYF	TGTGCCAGCAGCCTAGTAGCGGGACCCTCCTACGAGCAGTACTTC
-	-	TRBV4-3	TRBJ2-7	CASSQDRGGYEQYF	TGCGCCAGCAGCCAAGATAGAGGAGGCTACGAGCAGTACTTC
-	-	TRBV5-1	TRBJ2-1	CASSFSGTLQFF	TGCGCCAGCAGCTTTTCCGGGACTCTGCAGTTCTTC
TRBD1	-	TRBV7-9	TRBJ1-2	CASSDRDSPNYGYTF	TGTGCCAGCAGCGACCGGGACAGCCCTAACTATGGCTACACCTTC
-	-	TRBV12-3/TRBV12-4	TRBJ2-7	CASSFEDSTIYEQYF	TGTGCCAGCAGTTTTGAGGACAGCACCATCTACGAGCAGTACTTC
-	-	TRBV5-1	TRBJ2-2	CASSFQTGELFF	TGCGCCAGCAGCTTTCAAACCGGGGAGCTGTTTTTT
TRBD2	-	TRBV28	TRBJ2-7	CASSLWSGGDREQYF	TGTGCCAGCAGTTTATGGAGCGGGGGGGATCGGGAGCAGTACTTC
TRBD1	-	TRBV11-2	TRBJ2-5	CASSLSLGQGPVTQYF	TGTGCCAGCAGCTTATCATTGGGACAGGGTCCGGTGACCCAGTACTTC
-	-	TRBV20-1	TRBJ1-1	CSARGTTEGTEAFF	TGCAGTGCTAGAGGAACTACGGAGGGCACTGAAGCTTTCTTT
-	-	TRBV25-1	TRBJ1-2	CASSGAENYGYTF	TGTGCCAGCAGTGGGGCAGAAAACTATGGCTACACCTTC
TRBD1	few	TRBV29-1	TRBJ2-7	CSAQTGISNEQYF	TGCAGCGCTCAGACAGGGATCTCCAACGAGCAGTACTTC
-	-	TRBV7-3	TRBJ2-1	CASSFSIDNEQFF	TGTGCCAGCAGCTTCTCTATCGACAATGAGCAGTTCTTC
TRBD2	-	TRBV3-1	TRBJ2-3	CASRSRAGGDTQYF	TGTGCCAGCAGATCCAGAGCGGGGGGGGATACGCAGTATTTT